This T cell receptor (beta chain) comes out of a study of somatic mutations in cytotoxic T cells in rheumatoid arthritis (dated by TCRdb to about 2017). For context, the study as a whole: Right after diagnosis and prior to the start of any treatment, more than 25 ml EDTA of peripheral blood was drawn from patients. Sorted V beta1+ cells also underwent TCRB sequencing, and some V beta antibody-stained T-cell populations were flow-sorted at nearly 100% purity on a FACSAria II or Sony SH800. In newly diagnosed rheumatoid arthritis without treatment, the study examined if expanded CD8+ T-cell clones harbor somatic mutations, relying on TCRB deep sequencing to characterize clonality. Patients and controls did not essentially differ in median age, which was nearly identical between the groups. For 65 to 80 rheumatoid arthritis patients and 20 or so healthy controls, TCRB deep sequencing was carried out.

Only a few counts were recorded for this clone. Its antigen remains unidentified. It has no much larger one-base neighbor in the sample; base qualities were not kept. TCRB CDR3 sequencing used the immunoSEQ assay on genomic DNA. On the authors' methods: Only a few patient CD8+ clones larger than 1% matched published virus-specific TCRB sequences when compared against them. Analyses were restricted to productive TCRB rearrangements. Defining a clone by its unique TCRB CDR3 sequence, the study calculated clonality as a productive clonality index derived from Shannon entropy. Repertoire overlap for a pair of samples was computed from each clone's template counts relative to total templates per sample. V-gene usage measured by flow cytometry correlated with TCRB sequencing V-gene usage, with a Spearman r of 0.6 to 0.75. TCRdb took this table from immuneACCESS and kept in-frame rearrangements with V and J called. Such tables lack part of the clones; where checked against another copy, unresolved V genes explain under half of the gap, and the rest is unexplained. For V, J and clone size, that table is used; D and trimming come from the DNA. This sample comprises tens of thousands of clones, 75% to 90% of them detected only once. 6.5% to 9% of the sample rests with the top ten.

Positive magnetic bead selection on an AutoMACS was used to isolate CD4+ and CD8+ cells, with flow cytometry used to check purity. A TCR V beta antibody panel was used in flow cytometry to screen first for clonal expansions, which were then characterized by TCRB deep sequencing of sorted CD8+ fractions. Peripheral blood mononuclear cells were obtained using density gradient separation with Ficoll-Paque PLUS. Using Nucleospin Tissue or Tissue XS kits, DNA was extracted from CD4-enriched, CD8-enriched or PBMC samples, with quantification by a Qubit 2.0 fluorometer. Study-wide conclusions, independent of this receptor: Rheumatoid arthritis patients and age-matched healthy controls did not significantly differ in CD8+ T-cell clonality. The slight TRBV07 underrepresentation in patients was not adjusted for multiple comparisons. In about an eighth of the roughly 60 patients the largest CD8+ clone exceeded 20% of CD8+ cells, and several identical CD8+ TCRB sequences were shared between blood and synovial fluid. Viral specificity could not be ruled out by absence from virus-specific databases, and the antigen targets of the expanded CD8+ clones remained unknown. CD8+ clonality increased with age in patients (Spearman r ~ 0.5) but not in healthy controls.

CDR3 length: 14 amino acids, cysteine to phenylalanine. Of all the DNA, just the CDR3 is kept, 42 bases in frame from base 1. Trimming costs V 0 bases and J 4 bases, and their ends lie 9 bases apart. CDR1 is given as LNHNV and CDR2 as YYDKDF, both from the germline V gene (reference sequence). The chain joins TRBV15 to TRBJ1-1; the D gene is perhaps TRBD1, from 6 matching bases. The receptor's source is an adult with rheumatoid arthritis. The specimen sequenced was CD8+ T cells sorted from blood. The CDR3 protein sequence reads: CATSRDPGVTEAFF. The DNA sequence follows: TGTGCCACCAGCAGAGATCCAGGGGTCACTGAAGCTTTCTTT.